This is a list of T cell receptor beta chains from one sample in a study of T-cell memory formation after mild COVID-19. MiXCR was run by TCRdb on the 5' RACE reads, yielding one entry per CDR3 protein. The sample comprises 200,000 to 300,000 distinct CDR3 sequences, 15% of which are singletons, and under 2.5% rests with the top ten. Input material: PBMCs or a T cell subset sorted from them (not recorded which). The source is an adult woman who had mild COVID-19 (a few samples of this study predate the infection). Cell type and time point are not known. The CDR3 runs from the conserved cysteine through the conserved F or W. A D gene is named only where the DNA matches it firmly. Size is stated for part of the rows, as once, few or many counts, or as a class when the clone is expanded.

d_gene: .; abundance: few; j_gene: TRBJ1-1; v_gene: TRBV12-3/TRBV12-4; CDR3aa: CASRQSTNTEAFF; CDR3nt: TGTGCCAGCAGACAGAGTACGAACACTGAAGCTTTCTTT
d_gene: .; abundance: many; j_gene: TRBJ2-6; v_gene: TRBV6-5; CDR3aa: CASGSHSGANVLTF; CDR3nt: TGTGCCAGCGGGAGCCATTCTGGGGCCAACGTCCTGACTTTC
d_gene: TRBD1; abundance: .; j_gene: TRBJ2-3; v_gene: TRBV18; CDR3aa: CASSIQGYTDTQYF; CDR3nt: TGTGCCAGCTCTATACAGGGGTACACAGATACGCAGTATTTT
d_gene: TRBD1; abundance: few; j_gene: TRBJ2-1; v_gene: TRBV20-1; CDR3aa: CSAKTGTAMNEQFF; CDR3nt: TGCAGTGCTAAGACAGGGACCGCGATGAATGAGCAGTTCTTC
d_gene: .; abundance: few; j_gene: TRBJ2-7; v_gene: TRBV10-3; CDR3aa: CAISPGRLTYEQYF; CDR3nt: TGTGCCATTTCTCCGGGACGGTTGACCTACGAGCAGTACTTC
d_gene: TRBD2; abundance: .; j_gene: TRBJ2-1; v_gene: TRBV29-1; CDR3aa: CSVDKAGAIYNEQFF; CDR3nt: TGCAGCGTTGACAAAGCGGGAGCAATCTACAATGAGCAGTTCTTC
d_gene: TRBD1; abundance: many; j_gene: TRBJ1-5; v_gene: TRBV5-1; CDR3aa: CASSPGDRVNQPQHF; CDR3nt: TGCGCCAGCAGCCCGGGAGACAGGGTCAATCAGCCCCAGCATTTT
d_gene: .; abundance: .; j_gene: TRBJ1-1; v_gene: TRBV18; CDR3aa: CASSPQGFEAFF; CDR3nt: TGTGCCAGCTCACCACAGGGCTTTGAAGCTTTCTTT
d_gene: .; abundance: few; j_gene: TRBJ1-6; v_gene: TRBV25-1; CDR3aa: CASSEATKSPLHF; CDR3nt: TGTGCCAGCAGTGAAGCTACGAAATCACCCCTCCACTTT
d_gene: .; abundance: .; j_gene: TRBJ2-1; v_gene: TRBV6-6; CDR3aa: CASKPGYNEQFF; CDR3nt: TGTGCCAGCAAGCCTGGCTACAATGAGCAGTTCTTC
d_gene: .; abundance: many; j_gene: TRBJ2-7; v_gene: TRBV27; CDR3aa: CASSLAIGQKYEQYF; CDR3nt: TGTGCCAGCAGTTTGGCCATAGGACAGAAATACGAGCAGTACTTC
d_gene: .; abundance: .; j_gene: TRBJ2-3; v_gene: TRBV20-1; CDR3aa: CSAREVPSGSDTQYF; CDR3nt: TGCAGTGCTAGAGAGGTCCCTTCGGGTTCAGATACGCAGTATTTT
d_gene: .; abundance: few; j_gene: TRBJ1-1; v_gene: TRBV27; CDR3aa: CASSLHPRGVNTEAFF; CDR3nt: TGTGCCAGCAGTTTACATCCTCGGGGGGTGAACACTGAAGCTTTCTTT
d_gene: .; abundance: .; j_gene: TRBJ1-1; v_gene: TRBV27; CDR3aa: CASSLGHRVTEAFF; CDR3nt: TGTGCCAGCAGCCTCGGACATCGGGTCACTGAAGCTTTCTTT
d_gene: .; abundance: .; j_gene: TRBJ1-5; v_gene: TRBV7-7; CDR3aa: CASSLAGFWSNQPQHF; CDR3nt: TGTGCTAGCAGCTTAGCGGGGTTCTGGAGCAATCAGCCCCAGCATTTT
d_gene: .; abundance: few; j_gene: TRBJ2-3; v_gene: TRBV6-2/TRBV6-3; CDR3aa: CATRLLTDTQYF; CDR3nt: TGTGCCACCAGACTGCTCACAGATACGCAGTATTTT
d_gene: TRBD1; abundance: few; j_gene: TRBJ1-3; v_gene: TRBV6-1; CDR3aa: CASSSGQGGTGNTIYF; CDR3nt: TGTGCCAGCAGTTCGGGACAGGGGGGGACTGGAAACACCATATATTTT
d_gene: .; abundance: .; j_gene: TRBJ1-2; v_gene: TRBV6-2/TRBV6-3; CDR3aa: CASSYDPGILFEVWGYTF; CDR3nt: TGTGCCAGCAGTTACGATCCGGGGATTCTCTTCGAAGTCTGGGGCTACACCTTC
d_gene: TRBD2; abundance: .; j_gene: TRBJ2-3; v_gene: TRBV18; CDR3aa: CASLAGARSDTQYF; CDR3nt: TGTGCCAGCTTAGCGGGGGCCCGCTCAGATACGCAGTATTTT
d_gene: TRBD2; abundance: many; j_gene: TRBJ2-2; v_gene: TRBV20-1; CDR3aa: CSASAGAPDTGELFF; CDR3nt: TGCAGTGCTAGTGCGGGAGCCCCTGACACCGGGGAGCTGTTTTTT
d_gene: .; abundance: .; j_gene: TRBJ2-3; v_gene: TRBV5-1; CDR3aa: CASSSFSTRSTDTQYF; CDR3nt: TGCGCCAGCAGCTCCTTCTCCACTCGTAGCACAGATACGCAGTATTTT
d_gene: TRBD2; abundance: .; j_gene: TRBJ2-3; v_gene: TRBV20-1; CDR3aa: CSARNRGLAGVPTDTQYF; CDR3nt: TGCAGTGCAAGGAACCGCGGACTAGCGGGAGTGCCCACAGATACGCAGTATTTT
d_gene: TRBD2; abundance: .; j_gene: TRBJ2-3; v_gene: TRBV7-9; CDR3aa: CASSLARIAGGRGTQYF; CDR3nt: TGTGCCAGCAGCTTAGCGCGGATAGCGGGAGGTCGCGGTACGCAGTATTTT
d_gene: .; abundance: few; j_gene: TRBJ1-5; v_gene: TRBV20-1; CDR3aa: CSASRAGQPQHF; CDR3nt: TGCAGTGCTAGTAGGGCCGGCCAGCCCCAGCATTTT
d_gene: TRBD1; abundance: few; j_gene: TRBJ2-3; v_gene: TRBV9; CDR3aa: CASSVQGADTQYF; CDR3nt: TGTGCCAGCAGCGTACAGGGGGCAGATACGCAGTATTTT
d_gene: .; abundance: few; j_gene: TRBJ2-3; v_gene: TRBV20-1; CDR3aa: CSVFIYGGFADTQYF; CDR3nt: TGCAGTGTTTTTATCTATGGGGGGTTCGCAGATACGCAGTATTTT
d_gene: .; abundance: .; j_gene: TRBJ2-5; v_gene: TRBV12-3/TRBV12-4; CDR3aa: CASRKSDSQETQYF; CDR3nt: TGTGCCAGCAGAAAATCGGACAGTCAAGAGACCCAGTACTTC
d_gene: .; abundance: .; j_gene: TRBJ2-3; v_gene: TRBV5-5; CDR3aa: CASSWASTDTQYF; CDR3nt: TGTGCCAGCAGCTGGGCTAGCACAGATACGCAGTATTTT
d_gene: .; abundance: many; j_gene: TRBJ2-5; v_gene: TRBV11-2; CDR3aa: CASSLASGKETQYF; CDR3nt: TGTGCCAGCAGCTTAGCGTCAGGGAAAGAGACCCAGTACTTC
d_gene: .; abundance: many; j_gene: TRBJ2-4; v_gene: TRBV6-5; CDR3aa: CASSYSGTAKNIQYF; CDR3nt: TGTGCCAGCAGTTATTCCGGGACAGCCAAAAACATTCAGTACTTC
d_gene: TRBD2; abundance: few; j_gene: TRBJ2-1; v_gene: TRBV7-9; CDR3aa: CASSLGASGRDEQFF; CDR3nt: TGTGCCAGCAGCTTAGGTGCTAGCGGGAGGGATGAGCAGTTCTTC
d_gene: .; abundance: .; j_gene: TRBJ1-2; v_gene: TRBV11-2; CDR3aa: CASSLEIAGYGYTF; CDR3nt: TGTGCCAGCAGCTTAGAGATAGCCGGCTATGGCTACACCTTC
d_gene: TRBD1; abundance: .; j_gene: TRBJ1-6; v_gene: TRBV30; CDR3aa: CAWSTQGGSSPLHF; CDR3nt: TGTGCCTGGAGTACCCAGGGGGGCAGTTCACCCCTCCACTTT
d_gene: TRBD1; abundance: few; j_gene: TRBJ1-2; v_gene: TRBV30; CDR3aa: CAWSRGQVYGYTF; CDR3nt: TGTGCCTGGAGTAGAGGACAGGTCTATGGCTACACCTTC
d_gene: .; abundance: .; j_gene: TRBJ1-5; v_gene: TRBV19; CDR3aa: CAGGEQPQHF; CDR3nt: TGTGCCGGGGGGGAACAGCCCCAGCATTTT
d_gene: TRBD2; abundance: few; j_gene: TRBJ2-1; v_gene: TRBV20-1; CDR3aa: CSARDGTSGMDEQFF; CDR3nt: TGCAGTGCTAGGGACGGGACTAGCGGGATGGATGAGCAGTTCTTC
d_gene: .; abundance: few; j_gene: TRBJ1-2; v_gene: TRBV12-3/TRBV12-4; CDR3aa: CASYAGTDNYGYTF; CDR3nt: TGTGCCAGCTACGCCGGGACGGACAACTATGGCTACACCTTC
d_gene: .; abundance: few; j_gene: TRBJ1-4; v_gene: TRBV30; CDR3aa: CAWTWSNEKLFF; CDR3nt: TGTGCCTGGACTTGGTCTAATGAAAAACTGTTTTTT
d_gene: TRBD2; abundance: .; j_gene: TRBJ2-2; v_gene: TRBV6-6; CDR3aa: CASSNGLAGGQAAGELFF; CDR3nt: TGTGCCAGCAGTAACGGACTAGCGGGGGGGCAGGCCGCCGGGGAGCTGTTTTTT
d_gene: .; abundance: few; j_gene: TRBJ2-7; v_gene: TRBV9; CDR3aa: CASSQLSGVSDEQYF; CDR3nt: TGTGCCAGCAGCCAACTCTCTGGGGTGTCCGACGAGCAGTACTTC
d_gene: TRBD2; abundance: .; j_gene: TRBJ2-1; v_gene: TRBV6-5; CDR3aa: CASSYSVPAGVRNEQFF; CDR3nt: TGTGCCAGCAGTTACTCGGTTCCAGCGGGGGTAAGAAATGAGCAGTTCTTC
d_gene: .; abundance: few; j_gene: TRBJ2-3; v_gene: TRBV2; CDR3aa: CASSEGTTPDTQYF; CDR3nt: TGTGCCAGCAGTGAAGGGACCACCCCAGATACGCAGTATTTT
d_gene: .; abundance: .; j_gene: TRBJ2-7; v_gene: TRBV23-1; CDR3aa: CASSQGGTPYEQYF; CDR3nt: TGCGCCAGCAGTCAGGGGGGCACCCCCTACGAGCAGTACTTC
d_gene: TRBD1; abundance: .; j_gene: TRBJ1-2; v_gene: TRBV20-1; CDR3aa: CKPTGDRGGYTF; CDR3nt: TGCAAACCTACGGGGGACAGGGGCGGCTACACCTTC
d_gene: TRBD2; abundance: .; j_gene: TRBJ2-7; v_gene: TRBV9; CDR3aa: CASSVATGAGTSDEQYF; CDR3nt: TGTGCCAGCAGCGTAGCTACGGGAGCGGGAACCAGCGACGAGCAGTACTTC
d_gene: .; abundance: .; j_gene: TRBJ1-5; v_gene: TRBV19; CDR3aa: CASSLVGDGLNQPQHF; CDR3nt: TGTGCCAGTAGTCTGGTGGGGGACGGACTTAATCAGCCCCAGCATTTT
d_gene: TRBD2; abundance: many; j_gene: TRBJ2-5; v_gene: TRBV20-1; CDR3aa: CSARGATGGSLAGETQYF; CDR3nt: TGCAGTGCTAGAGGGGCCACCGGGGGAAGCCTAGCGGGGGAGACCCAGTACTTC
d_gene: TRBD1; abundance: few; j_gene: TRBJ1-2; v_gene: TRBV5-1; CDR3aa: CASSLDRANYGYTF; CDR3nt: TGCGCCAGCAGCCTGGACAGGGCCAACTATGGCTACACCTTC
d_gene: TRBD1; abundance: .; j_gene: TRBJ2-3; v_gene: TRBV4-2; CDR3aa: CASSPLTGVGTDTQYF; CDR3nt: TGTGCCAGCAGCCCTTTGACAGGGGTTGGCACAGATACGCAGTATTTT
d_gene: .; abundance: .; j_gene: TRBJ2-1; v_gene: TRBV5-1; CDR3aa: CASSKDPGNEQFF; CDR3nt: TGCGCCAGCAGCAAGGACCCGGGAAATGAGCAGTTCTTC
d_gene: TRBD1; abundance: .; j_gene: TRBJ2-3; v_gene: TRBV5-4; CDR3aa: CASSLGGQGRTQYF; CDR3nt: TGTGCCAGCAGCTTGGGGGGACAGGGCCGCACGCAGTATTTT
d_gene: .; abundance: .; j_gene: TRBJ2-1; v_gene: TRBV4-3; CDR3aa: CASSHRTGIFSEQFF; CDR3nt: TGCGCCAGCAGCCACCGCACCGGGATTTTTAGTGAGCAGTTCTTC
d_gene: .; abundance: .; j_gene: TRBJ1-1; v_gene: TRBV19; CDR3aa: CASSSGSTGNTEAFF; CDR3nt: TGTGCCAGTAGTAGTGGGTCCACAGGGAACACTGAAGCTTTCTTT
d_gene: .; abundance: .; j_gene: TRBJ2-7; v_gene: TRBV30; CDR3aa: CAWSVYSEQYF; CDR3nt: TGTGCCTGGAGTGTATATTCCGAGCAGTACTTC
d_gene: .; abundance: many; j_gene: TRBJ1-1; v_gene: TRBV20-1; CDR3aa: CGAYDTEAFF; CDR3nt: TGCGGAGCCTACGACACTGAAGCTTTCTTT
d_gene: TRBD2; abundance: many; j_gene: TRBJ2-1; v_gene: TRBV29-1; CDR3aa: CSVGGSGSIAAYNEQFF; CDR3nt: TGCAGCGTTGGAGGTAGCGGGAGTATTGCGGCCTACAATGAGCAGTTCTTC
d_gene: .; abundance: .; j_gene: TRBJ1-5; v_gene: TRBV3-1; CDR3aa: CASSLRGPGFNQPQHF; CDR3nt: TGTGCCAGCAGCCTACGGGGCCCGGGATTCAATCAGCCCCAGCATTTT
d_gene: TRBD1; abundance: few; j_gene: TRBJ1-4; v_gene: TRBV12-3/TRBV12-4; CDR3aa: CASSLGQGPNEKLFF; CDR3nt: TGTGCCAGCAGTTTAGGACAGGGGCCAAATGAAAAACTGTTTTTT